A selection of T cell receptor beta chains follows, all from one sample in a study of blood T cells in healthy people across ages. Each CDR3 protein is one row after TCRdb ran MiXCR on the 5' RACE reads. The sample contains fewer than 900,000 distinct CDR3 sequences, more than 40% of which appear only once. The sample taken for sequencing was blood. Receptors originate from a woman in her sixties or seventies in good health. CDR3s include the opening cysteine and the closing phenylalanine or tryptophan. D genes are given only for firm matches. Some rows have no size entry. The others give once, few or many, or a class for an expanded clone.

CDR3aa: CASSSTTTGTSGKNEQYF
CDR3nt: TGTGCCAGCAGCTCCACGACGACCGGGACTAGCGGGAAAAATGAGCAGTACTTC
d_gene: TRBD2
abundance: NA
j_gene: TRBJ2-5
v_gene: TRBV7-9

CDR3aa: CSVVGPGEQFF
CDR3nt: TGCAGCGTTGTTGGTCCTGGAGAGCAGTTCTTC
d_gene: NA
abundance: few
j_gene: TRBJ2-1
v_gene: TRBV29-1

CDR3aa: CASSFTWGSTEAFF
CDR3nt: TGTGCCAGCAGTTTCACATGGGGGAGCACTGAAGCTTTCTTT
d_gene: NA
abundance: NA
j_gene: TRBJ1-1
v_gene: TRBV12-3/TRBV12-4

CDR3aa: CAREIPSGRNQPQHF
CDR3nt: TGTGCCAGAGAAATCCCTTCGGGGCGCAATCAGCCCCAGCATTTT
d_gene: NA
abundance: few
j_gene: TRBJ1-5
v_gene: TRBV6-4

CDR3aa: CSVEHSSQRVFF
CDR3nt: TGCAGCGTGGAACACTCCTCACAGAGGGTGTTTTTT
d_gene: NA
abundance: few
j_gene: TRBJ1-4
v_gene: TRBV29-1

CDR3aa: CASSQDRGYQPQHF
CDR3nt: TGTGCCAGCAGCCAAGACCGGGGGTATCAGCCCCAGCATTTT
d_gene: NA
abundance: few
j_gene: TRBJ1-5
v_gene: TRBV4-2

CDR3aa: CASSLGLAGAFDEQFF
CDR3nt: TGTGCCAGCAGCCTGGGACTAGCGGGAGCCTTTGATGAGCAGTTCTTC
d_gene: TRBD2
abundance: NA
j_gene: TRBJ2-1
v_gene: TRBV7-9

CDR3aa: CSASRDRVNYGYTF
CDR3nt: TGCAGTGCTAGTCGGGACAGGGTTAACTATGGCTACACCTTC
d_gene: TRBD1
abundance: NA
j_gene: TRBJ1-2
v_gene: TRBV20-1

CDR3aa: CASKGGGKSSYEQYF
CDR3nt: TGTGCCAGCAAAGGGGGCGGCAAGAGTAGCTACGAGCAGTACTTC
d_gene: TRBD1
abundance: NA
j_gene: TRBJ2-7
v_gene: TRBV27

CDR3aa: CASSEKVSEGTRETQYF
CDR3nt: TGTGCCAGCAGTGAAAAGGTCTCAGAGGGAACGCGGGAGACCCAGTACTTC
d_gene: NA
abundance: few
j_gene: TRBJ2-5
v_gene: TRBV2

CDR3aa: CASSTLAGGIGNEQFF
CDR3nt: TGTGCCAGCAGCACCTTAGCGGGAGGAATCGGCAATGAGCAGTTCTTC
d_gene: TRBD2
abundance: NA
j_gene: TRBJ2-1
v_gene: TRBV7-3

CDR3aa: CASSETGVLATNENLFF
CDR3nt: TGTGCCAGCTCAGAAACAGGGGTCCTGGCAACTAATGAAAACCTGTTTTTT
d_gene: TRBD1
abundance: once
j_gene: TRBJ1-4
v_gene: TRBV18

CDR3aa: CASSHSGQGSYEQYF
CDR3nt: TGCGCCAGCAGCCATAGCGGACAGGGCTCCTACGAGCAGTACTTC
d_gene: TRBD1
abundance: many
j_gene: TRBJ2-7
v_gene: TRBV4-3

CDR3aa: CASSHPSGAVNYGYTF
CDR3nt: TGCGCCAGCAGCCATCCCTCTGGGGCAGTAAACTATGGCTACACCTTC
d_gene: NA
abundance: NA
j_gene: TRBJ1-2
v_gene: TRBV4-1

CDR3aa: CASSQAASGGSYEQYF
CDR3nt: TGTGCCAGCAGCCAAGCGGCTAGCGGGGGCTCCTACGAGCAGTACTTC
d_gene: TRBD2
abundance: many
j_gene: TRBJ2-7
v_gene: TRBV4-2

CDR3aa: CASSFSPTSTDTQYF
CDR3nt: TGTGCTAGCAGCTTCTCCCCGACTAGCACAGATACGCAGTATTTT
d_gene: NA
abundance: few
j_gene: TRBJ2-3
v_gene: TRBV7-7

CDR3aa: CASSSLGWWANNEQFF
CDR3nt: TGTGCCAGCAGTTCCCTAGGTTGGTGGGCCAACAATGAGCAGTTCTTC
d_gene: NA
abundance: many
j_gene: TRBJ2-1
v_gene: TRBV6-5

CDR3aa: CASSALLASRNEQYF
CDR3nt: TGTGCCAGCAGCGCCTTACTAGCGTCGAGGAATGAGCAGTACTTC
d_gene: TRBD2
abundance: few
j_gene: TRBJ2-5
v_gene: TRBV7-9

CDR3aa: CASSRRSIPYNEQFF
CDR3nt: TGTGCCAGCAGCCGCAGATCGATCCCGTACAATGAGCAGTTCTTC
d_gene: NA
abundance: NA
j_gene: TRBJ2-1
v_gene: TRBV12-3/TRBV12-4

CDR3aa: CASSSGGHAYEQYF
CDR3nt: TGTGCCAGCAGTTCCGGTGGGCATGCCTACGAGCAGTACTTC
d_gene: NA
abundance: NA
j_gene: TRBJ2-7
v_gene: TRBV27

CDR3aa: CASSEVDRSEQYF
CDR3nt: TGTGCCAGCTCAGAGGTGGACAGATCCGAGCAGTACTTC
d_gene: NA
abundance: few
j_gene: TRBJ2-7
v_gene: TRBV18

CDR3aa: CSAASTSGTNTQYF
CDR3nt: TGCAGTGCGGCTTCGACTAGCGGAACTAATACGCAGTACTTC
d_gene: TRBD2
abundance: NA
j_gene: TRBJ2-5
v_gene: TRBV20-1

CDR3aa: CASLDRVVTGELFF
CDR3nt: TGTGCCAGCCTGGACAGGGTGGTCACCGGGGAGCTGTTTTTT
d_gene: TRBD1
abundance: NA
j_gene: TRBJ2-2
v_gene: TRBV2

CDR3aa: CASSLEEVDLQETQYF
CDR3nt: TGTGCCAGCAGCTTAGAGGAGGTTGATTTACAAGAGACCCAGTACTTC
d_gene: NA
abundance: NA
j_gene: TRBJ2-5
v_gene: TRBV11-2

CDR3aa: CASSQNLPGTSYNEQYF
CDR3nt: TGCGCCAGCAGCCAAAACTTGCCCGGGACATCTTACAATGAGCAGTACTTC
d_gene: NA
abundance: NA
j_gene: TRBJ2-4
v_gene: TRBV4-3

CDR3aa: CASRDREGTSNQPQHF
CDR3nt: TGTGCCAGCAGGGACAGGGAGGGGACTAGCAATCAGCCCCAGCATTTT
d_gene: TRBD1
abundance: few
j_gene: TRBJ1-5
v_gene: TRBV6-1

CDR3aa: CASSYAGSGANVLTF
CDR3nt: TGTGCCAGCAGTTACGCGGGCTCTGGGGCCAACGTCCTGACTTTC
d_gene: NA
abundance: many
j_gene: TRBJ2-6
v_gene: TRBV6-6

CDR3aa: CSAPRFGGVNTGELFF
CDR3nt: TGCAGTGCCCCGCGGTTTGGGGGGGTGAACACCGGGGAGCTGTTTTTT
d_gene: TRBD2
abundance: NA
j_gene: TRBJ2-2
v_gene: TRBV20-1

CDR3aa: CSVVWTPRSLNTEAFF
CDR3nt: TGCAGCGTTGTATGGACACCCAGGTCCCTTAACACTGAAGCTTTCTTT
d_gene: NA
abundance: NA
j_gene: TRBJ1-1
v_gene: TRBV29-1

CDR3aa: CASSLGRGISYEQYF
CDR3nt: TGCGCCAGCAGCTTGGGACGGGGGATCTCCTACGAGCAGTACTTC
d_gene: NA
abundance: NA
j_gene: TRBJ2-7
v_gene: TRBV5-1

CDR3aa: CTSSFSPGPSTDTQYF
CDR3nt: TGTACCAGCAGCTTCTCTCCCGGGCCTAGCACAGATACGCAGTATTTT
d_gene: NA
abundance: once
j_gene: TRBJ2-3
v_gene: TRBV12-3/TRBV12-4

CDR3aa: CASNLGGQETQYF
CDR3nt: TGTGCCAGCAACCTAGGAGGTCAAGAGACCCAGTACTTC
d_gene: NA
abundance: NA
j_gene: TRBJ2-5
v_gene: TRBV12-3/TRBV12-4

CDR3aa: CASTREGAGETQYF
CDR3nt: TGTGCCAGCACTCGGGAGGGGGCCGGGGAGACCCAGTACTTC
d_gene: NA
abundance: NA
j_gene: TRBJ2-5
v_gene: TRBV12-3/TRBV12-4

CDR3aa: CASSYKGQLLAFF
CDR3nt: TGTGCCAGCAGTTACAAGGGCCAGTTGCTGGCTTTCTTT
d_gene: NA
abundance: NA
j_gene: TRBJ1-1
v_gene: TRBV6-2/TRBV6-3

CDR3aa: CASSQAGTSGGANEQLF
CDR3nt: TGCGCCAGCAGCCAAGCCGGGACTAGCGGGGGGGCCAACGAGCAGTTATTC
d_gene: TRBD2
abundance: NA
j_gene: TRBJ2-1
v_gene: TRBV4-1

CDR3aa: CASSPRQANTDTQYF
CDR3nt: TGTGCCAGCAGCCCGAGACAGGCGAACACAGATACGCAGTATTTT
d_gene: NA
abundance: many
j_gene: TRBJ2-3
v_gene: TRBV12-3/TRBV12-4

CDR3aa: CASSQGRTSGWRGAKNIQYF
CDR3nt: TGTGCCAGCAGCCAAGGGAGGACTAGCGGGTGGAGGGGGGCCAAAAACATTCAGTACTTC
d_gene: TRBD2
abundance: NA
j_gene: TRBJ2-4
v_gene: TRBV3-1

CDR3aa: CASSHVLAGGHEQYF
CDR3nt: TGTGCCAGCAGCCATGTTCTAGCGGGAGGCCACGAGCAGTACTTC
d_gene: TRBD2
abundance: NA
j_gene: TRBJ2-7
v_gene: TRBV14

CDR3aa: CASSTGTGSADTQYF
CDR3nt: TGTGCCAGCAGCACCGGGACGGGAAGCGCAGATACGCAGTATTTT
d_gene: NA
abundance: NA
j_gene: TRBJ2-3
v_gene: TRBV12-3/TRBV12-4

CDR3aa: CASSARDRNEQYF
CDR3nt: TGTGCCAGCAGCGCCAGGGACAGGAACGAGCAGTACTTC
d_gene: TRBD1
abundance: NA
j_gene: TRBJ2-7
v_gene: TRBV7-6

CDR3aa: CASSIWDRENEQFF
CDR3nt: TGTGCCAGCAGCATTTGGGACAGGGAAAACGAGCAGTTCTTC
d_gene: TRBD1
abundance: NA
j_gene: TRBJ2-1
v_gene: TRBV11-3